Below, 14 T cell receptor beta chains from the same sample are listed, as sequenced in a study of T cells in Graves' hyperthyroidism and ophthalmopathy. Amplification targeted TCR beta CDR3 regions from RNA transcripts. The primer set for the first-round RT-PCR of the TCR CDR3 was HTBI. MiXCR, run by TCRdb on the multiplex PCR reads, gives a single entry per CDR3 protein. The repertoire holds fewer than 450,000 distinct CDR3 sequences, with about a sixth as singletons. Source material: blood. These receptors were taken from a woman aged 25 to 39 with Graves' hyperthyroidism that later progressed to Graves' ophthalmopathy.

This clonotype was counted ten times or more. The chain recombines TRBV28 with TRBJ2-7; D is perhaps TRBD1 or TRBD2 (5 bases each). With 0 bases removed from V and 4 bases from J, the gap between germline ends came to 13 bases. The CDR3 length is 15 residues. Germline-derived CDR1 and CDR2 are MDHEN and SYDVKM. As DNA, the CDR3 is TGTGCCAGCAGTTTATGGAGGGGCCTCGGGTACGAGCAGTACTTC. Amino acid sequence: CASSLWRGLGYEQYF.

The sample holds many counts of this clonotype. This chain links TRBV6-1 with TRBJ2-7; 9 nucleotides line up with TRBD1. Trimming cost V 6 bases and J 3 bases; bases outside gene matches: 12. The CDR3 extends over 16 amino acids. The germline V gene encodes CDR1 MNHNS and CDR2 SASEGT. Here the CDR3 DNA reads TGTGCCAGCAGCCTACCAACCGGGACAGGGAACTACGAGCAGTACTTC. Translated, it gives CASSLPTGTGNYEQYF.

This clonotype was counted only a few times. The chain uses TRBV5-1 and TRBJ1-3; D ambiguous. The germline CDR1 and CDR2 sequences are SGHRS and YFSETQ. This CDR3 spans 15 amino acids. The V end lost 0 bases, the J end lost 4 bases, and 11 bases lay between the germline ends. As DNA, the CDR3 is TGCGCCAGCAGCTTGGGGACCATAGTAGGAAACACCATATATTTT. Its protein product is CASSLGTIVGNTIYF.

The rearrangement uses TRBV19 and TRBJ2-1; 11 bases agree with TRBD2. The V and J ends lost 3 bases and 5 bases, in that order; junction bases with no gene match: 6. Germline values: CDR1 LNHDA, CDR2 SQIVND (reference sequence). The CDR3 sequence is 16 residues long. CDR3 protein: CASSITSGRRDNEQFF. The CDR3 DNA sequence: TGTGCCAGTAGTATCACTAGCGGGAGAAGGGACAATGAGCAGTTCTTC. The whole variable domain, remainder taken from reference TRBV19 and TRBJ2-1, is DGGITQSPKYLFRKEGQNVTLSCEQNLNHDAMYWYRQDPGQGLRLIYYSQIVNDFQKGDIAEGYSVSREKKESFPLTVTSAQKNPTAFYLCASSITSGRRDNEQFFGPGTRLTVL.

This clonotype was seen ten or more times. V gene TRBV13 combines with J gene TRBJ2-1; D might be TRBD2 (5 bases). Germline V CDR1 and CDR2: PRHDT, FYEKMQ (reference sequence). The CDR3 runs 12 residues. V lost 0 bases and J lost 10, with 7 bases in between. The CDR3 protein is CASSLGVAEQFF. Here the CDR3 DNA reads TGTGCCAGCAGCTTAGGGGTAGCGGAGCAGTTCTTC. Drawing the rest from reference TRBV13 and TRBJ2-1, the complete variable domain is AAGVIQSPRHLIKEKRETATLKCYPIPRHDTVYWYQQGPGQDPQFLISFYEKMQSDKGSIPDRFSAQQFSDYHSELNMSSLELGDSALYFCASSLGVAEQFFGPGTRLTVL.

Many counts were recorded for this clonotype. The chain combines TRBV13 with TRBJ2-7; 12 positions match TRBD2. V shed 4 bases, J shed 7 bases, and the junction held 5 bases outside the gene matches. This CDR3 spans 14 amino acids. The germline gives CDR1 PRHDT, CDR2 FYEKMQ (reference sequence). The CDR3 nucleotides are TGTGCCAGCAGCTCTAGCGGGAGGGCCGTAGAGCAGTACTTC. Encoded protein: CASSSSGRAVEQYF.

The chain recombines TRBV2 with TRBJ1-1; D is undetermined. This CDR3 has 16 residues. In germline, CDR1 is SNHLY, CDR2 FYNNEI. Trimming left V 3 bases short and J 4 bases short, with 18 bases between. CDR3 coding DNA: TGTGCCAGCAGTGATCAGGTCGTTGCCCCTTCCACTGAAGCTTTCTTT. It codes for CASSDQVVAPSTEAFF. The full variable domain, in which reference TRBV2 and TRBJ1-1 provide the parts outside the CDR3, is EPEVTQTPSHQVTQMGQEVILRCVPISNHLYFYWYRQILGQKVEFLVSFYNNEISEKSEIFDDQFSVERPDGSNFTLKIRSTKLEDSAMYFCASSDQVVAPSTEAFFGQGTRLTVV.

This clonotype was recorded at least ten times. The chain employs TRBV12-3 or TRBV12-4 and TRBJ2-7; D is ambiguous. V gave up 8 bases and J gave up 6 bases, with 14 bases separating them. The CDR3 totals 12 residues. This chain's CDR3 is CASSSGSIEQYF. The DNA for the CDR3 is TGTGCCAGCTCCTCCGGGTCCATCGAGCAGTACTTC.

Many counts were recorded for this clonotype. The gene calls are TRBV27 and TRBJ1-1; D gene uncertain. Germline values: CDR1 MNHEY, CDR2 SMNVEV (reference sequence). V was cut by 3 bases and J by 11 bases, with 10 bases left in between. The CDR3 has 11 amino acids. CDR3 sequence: CASSFLGKAFF. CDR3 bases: TGTGCCAGCAGTTTTCTTGGTAAGGCTTTCTTT.

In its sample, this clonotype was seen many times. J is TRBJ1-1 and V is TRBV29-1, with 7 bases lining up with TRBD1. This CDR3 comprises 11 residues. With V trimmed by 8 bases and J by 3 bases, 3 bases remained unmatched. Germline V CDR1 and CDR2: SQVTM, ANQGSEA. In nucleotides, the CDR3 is TGCAGCTCAACAGGGGACACTGAAGCTTTCTTT. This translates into CSSTGDTEAFF.

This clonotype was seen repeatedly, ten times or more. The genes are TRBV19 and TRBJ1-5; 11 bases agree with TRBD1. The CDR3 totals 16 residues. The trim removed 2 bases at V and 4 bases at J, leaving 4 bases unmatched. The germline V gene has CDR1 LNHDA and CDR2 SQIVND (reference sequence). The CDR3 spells CASSIKGQGANQPQHF. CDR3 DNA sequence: TGTGCCAGTAGTATAAAAGGACAGGGGGCGAATCAGCCCCAGCATTTT. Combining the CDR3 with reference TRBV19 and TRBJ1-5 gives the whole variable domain DGGITQSPKYLFRKEGQNVTLSCEQNLNHDAMYWYRQDPGQGLRLIYYSQIVNDFQKGDIAEGYSVSREKKESFPLTVTSAQKNPTAFYLCASSIKGQGANQPQHFGDGTRLSIL.

CDR3 sequence (DNA): TGCAGTGCTAGTTGGCCAGCGGGGGGGCGATTGACCAATGAGCAGTTCTTC. It is translated as CSASWPAGGRLTNEQFF. The V and J genes are TRBV20-1 and TRBJ2-1; 10 nucleotides line up with TRBD2. V lost 3 bases to trimming and J lost 6 bases; unmatched junction nucleotides: 14. This CDR3 contains 17 residues. The germline V gene has CDR1 DFQATT and CDR2 SNEGSKA (reference sequence).

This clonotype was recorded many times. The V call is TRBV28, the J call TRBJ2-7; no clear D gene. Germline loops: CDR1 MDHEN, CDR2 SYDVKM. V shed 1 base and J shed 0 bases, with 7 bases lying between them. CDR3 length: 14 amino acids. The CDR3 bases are TGTGCCAGCAGTTTATATGGGTACTCCTACGAGCAGTACTTC. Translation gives CASSLYGYSYEQYF.

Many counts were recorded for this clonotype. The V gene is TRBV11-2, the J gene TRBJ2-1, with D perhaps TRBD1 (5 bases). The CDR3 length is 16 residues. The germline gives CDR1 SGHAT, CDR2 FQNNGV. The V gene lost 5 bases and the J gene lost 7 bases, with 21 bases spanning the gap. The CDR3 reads CASSPPQGYPWNEQFF. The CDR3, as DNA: TGTGCCAGCAGCCCCCCCCAGGGTTATCCCTGGAATGAGCAGTTCTTC.